This T cell receptor beta chain was sequenced during a study of T cells in Graves' hyperthyroidism and ophthalmopathy. The sample holds many counts of this clonotype. What it binds is not known. TCR beta CDR3 sequences were amplified from RNA transcripts. HTBI primers were used for first-round RT-PCR of the TCR CDR3. TCRdb re-called the multiplex PCR reads with MiXCR, one entry per CDR3 protein. Of around 530,000 distinct CDR3 sequences listed, 15% to 20% are singletons. Germline V gene sequence: CDR1 SGHRS, CDR2 YFSETQ. V was clipped by 0 bases and J by 6 bases; unmatched bases: 14. The CDR3 runs 18 residues. Study-wide results and limits: The majority of expanded thyroid clonotypes above 0.001 also appeared in blood.

Sequencing used blood. The rearrangement joins TRBV5-1 to TRBJ2-7, with TRBD2 matching over 11 bases. The receptor was derived from a woman aged 18-29 years with Graves' ophthalmopathy. This chain's CDR3 is CASSLELLAGETVCEQYF. CDR3 DNA: TGCGCCAGCAGCTTGGAGCTACTAGCGGGAGAGACCGTGTGCGAGCAGTACTTC.